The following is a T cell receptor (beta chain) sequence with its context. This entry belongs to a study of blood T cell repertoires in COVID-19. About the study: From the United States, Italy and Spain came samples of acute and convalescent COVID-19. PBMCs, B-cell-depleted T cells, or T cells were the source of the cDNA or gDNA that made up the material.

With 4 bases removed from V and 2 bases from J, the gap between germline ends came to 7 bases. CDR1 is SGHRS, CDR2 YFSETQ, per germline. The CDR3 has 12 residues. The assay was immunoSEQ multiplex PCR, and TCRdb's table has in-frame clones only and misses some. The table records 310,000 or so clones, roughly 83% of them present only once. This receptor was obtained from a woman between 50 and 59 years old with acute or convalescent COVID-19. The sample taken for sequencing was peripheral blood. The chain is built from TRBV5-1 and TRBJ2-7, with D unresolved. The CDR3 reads CASSETPYEQYF. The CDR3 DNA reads TGCGCCAGCAGCGAGACTCCCTACGAGCAGTACTTC.